This T cell receptor (beta chain) was sequenced for a study of shared T cell receptors in the human thymus. The CDR3 contains 13 residues. The germline CDR1 and CDR2 sequences are SGDLS and YYNGEE. Trimming took off 2 bases at V and 3 bases at J, with 9 bases between the two ends. Sequenced by immunoSEQ multiplex PCR; TCRdb stores in-frame clones only, minus some. The sample has hundreds of thousands of clones, approximately 88% seen once; the top ten hold approximately 0.011%. These data were likewise used in another study, on human thymus T cells. That paper adds: Thymic material originated from resections removed in the course of corrective heart surgery. Related research has reported that thymic repertoires overlap highly among unrelated individuals.

The rearrangement joins TRBV9 to TRBJ2-7, with D unclear. This TCR derives from a boy less than two years old with a congenital heart defect. The sample taken for sequencing was thymocytes. The CDR3 reads CASSVRPDYEQYF. The DNA of the CDR3 is TGTGCCAGCAGCGTGAGGCCCGACTACGAGCAGTACTTC.